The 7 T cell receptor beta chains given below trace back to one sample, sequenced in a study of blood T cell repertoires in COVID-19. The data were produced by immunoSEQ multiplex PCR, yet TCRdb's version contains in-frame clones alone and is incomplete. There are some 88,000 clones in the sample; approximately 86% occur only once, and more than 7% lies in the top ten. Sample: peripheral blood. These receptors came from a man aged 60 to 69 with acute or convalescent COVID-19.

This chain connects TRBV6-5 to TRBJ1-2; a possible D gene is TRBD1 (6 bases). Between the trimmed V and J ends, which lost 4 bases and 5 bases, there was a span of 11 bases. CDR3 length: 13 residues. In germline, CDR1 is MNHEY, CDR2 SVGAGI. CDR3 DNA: TGTGCCAGCAGTTCAGGACAGTTATATGGCTACACCTTC. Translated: CASSSGQLYGYTF.

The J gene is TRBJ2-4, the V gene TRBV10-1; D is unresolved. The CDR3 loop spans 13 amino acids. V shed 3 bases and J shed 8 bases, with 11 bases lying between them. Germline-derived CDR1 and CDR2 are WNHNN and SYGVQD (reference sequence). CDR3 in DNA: TGCGCCAGCAGTGATACCGGGTGGGACATTCAGTACTTC. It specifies CASSDTGWDIQYF.

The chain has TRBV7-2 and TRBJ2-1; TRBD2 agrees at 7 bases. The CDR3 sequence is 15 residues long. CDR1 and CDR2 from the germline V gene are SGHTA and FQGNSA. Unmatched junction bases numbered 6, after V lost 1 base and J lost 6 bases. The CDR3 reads CASSLVSGVTNEQFF. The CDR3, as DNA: TGTGCCAGCAGCTTAGTAAGCGGGGTTACCAATGAGCAGTTCTTC.

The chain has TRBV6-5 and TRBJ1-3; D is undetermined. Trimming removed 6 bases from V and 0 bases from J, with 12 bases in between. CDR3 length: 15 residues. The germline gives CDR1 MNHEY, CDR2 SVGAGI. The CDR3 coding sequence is TGTGCCAGCAGCCTACAGCACAACTCTGGAAACACCATATATTTT. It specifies CASSLQHNSGNTIYF.

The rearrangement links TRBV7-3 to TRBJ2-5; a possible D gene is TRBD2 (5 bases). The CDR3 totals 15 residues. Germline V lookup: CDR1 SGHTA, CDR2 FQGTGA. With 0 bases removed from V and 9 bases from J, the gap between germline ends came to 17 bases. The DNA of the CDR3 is TGTGCCAGCAGCTTAACCCCTACAGAGCTGGAGGCCCAGTACTTC. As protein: CASSLTPTELEAQYF.

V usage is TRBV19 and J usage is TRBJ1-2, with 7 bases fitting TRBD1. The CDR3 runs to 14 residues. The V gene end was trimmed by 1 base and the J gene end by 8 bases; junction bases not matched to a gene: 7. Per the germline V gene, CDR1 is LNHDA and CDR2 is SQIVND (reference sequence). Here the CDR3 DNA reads TGTGCCAGTAGTATAGGCTGGACAGGACCCGGCTACACCTTC. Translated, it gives CASSIGWTGPGYTF.

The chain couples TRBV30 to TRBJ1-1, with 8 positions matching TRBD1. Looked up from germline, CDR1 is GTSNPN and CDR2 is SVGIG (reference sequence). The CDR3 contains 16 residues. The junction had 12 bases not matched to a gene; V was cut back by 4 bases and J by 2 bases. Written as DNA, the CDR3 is TGTGCCTGGACGACAGGGGCGACTTCAATTAACACTGAAGCTTTCTTT. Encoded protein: CAWTTGATSINTEAFF.